Below, 25 T cell receptor beta chains from the same sample are listed, as sequenced in a study of blood T cell repertoires in COVID-19. The protocol was immunoSEQ multiplex PCR, while the TCRdb copy is restricted to in-frame clones and leaves out a portion. The sample consists of around 200,000 clones, roughly 88% of them appearing once. The sample taken for sequencing was PBMCs or T cells enriched from blood (not recorded which). These receptors all stem from a woman aged 40 to 50 with acute COVID-19.

The chain links TRBV19 to TRBJ1-5; TRBD1 matches 7 bases. The CDR3 covers 17 residues. Germline values: CDR1 LNHDA, CDR2 SQIVND (reference sequence). The J segment lost 7 bases and the V segment lost 3 bases, leaving 15 bases of the junction unmatched. The CDR3 DNA is TGTGCCAGTAGTATCACCCCCCTGAGGGGGCTAAGGCAGCCCCAGCATTTT. The encoded protein is CASSITPLRGLRQPQHF.

The chain is built from TRBV5-1 and TRBJ2-2; unclear D gene. Germline V gives CDR1 SGHRS, CDR2 YFSETQ. The CDR3 runs 15 residues. Trimming stripped 2 bases from V and 3 bases from J, with 11 bases between. The CDR3 protein is CASSFNMPHTGELFF. CDR3 nucleotide sequence: TGCGCCAGCAGCTTTAACATGCCGCACACCGGGGAGCTGTTTTTT.

The rearrangement links TRBV19 to TRBJ1-5; D may be TRBD1 (6 bases). Between the trimmed V and J ends, which lost 7 bases and 10 bases, there was a span of 14 bases. The CDR3 runs to 12 residues. Germline loops: CDR1 LNHDA, CDR2 SQIVND (reference sequence). CDR3 loop: CASTPGVEPQHF. The CDR3 nucleotides are TGTGCCAGTACGCCAGGGGTAGAACCCCAGCATTTT.

The V call is TRBV9, the J call TRBJ2-3; 7 nucleotides align to TRBD1. The CDR3 length is 15 residues. Losses at the gene ends were 0 bases for V and 6 bases for J; bases not matched to a gene: 7. Germline CDR1 SGDLS, CDR2 YYNGEE. In nucleotides, the CDR3 is TGTGCCAGCAGCGTAGTAGGGGGCGCTTCCGATACGCAGTATTTT. It codes for CASSVVGGASDTQYF.

This clone was seen only a few times. V and J are TRBV4-3 and TRBJ2-6; TRBD2 might be the D (5 bases). This CDR3 is 17 amino acids long. Germline lookup yields CDR1 LGHNA and CDR2 YSLEER. With 0 bases removed from V and 0 bases from J, the gap between germline ends came to 9 bases. The CDR3 loop is CASSQDGGRSGANVLTF. DNA for the CDR3: TGCGCCAGCAGCCAAGATGGAGGACGCTCTGGGGCCAACGTCCTGACTTTC.

The gene calls are TRBV19 and TRBJ1-1; the match to TRBD1 covers 8 bases. With 5 bases clipped from V and 3 bases from J, the junction kept 8 bases outside the gene matches. Germline loops: CDR1 LNHDA, CDR2 SQIVND (reference sequence). This CDR3 is built from 15 residues. The CDR3 nucleotides read TGTGCCAGTAGTCCCCCCCGGGACAGGTACACTGAAGCTTTCTTT. Protein product: CASSPPRDRYTEAFF. The full variable domain, completed using reference TRBV19 and TRBJ1-1, is DGGITQSPKYLFRKEGQNVTLSCEQNLNHDAMYWYRQDPGQGLRLIYYSQIVNDFQKGDIAEGYSVSREKKESFPLTVTSAQKNPTAFYLCASSPPRDRYTEAFFGQGTRLTVV.

This rearrangement joins TRBV5-1 to TRBJ2-1; 8 nucleotides match TRBD2. CDR1 SGHRS and CDR2 YFSETQ come from the germline V gene. CDR3 length: 20 residues. Trimming at V came to 4 bases and at J to 0 bases, leaving 18 bases not matched to a gene. CDR3 DNA: TGCGCCAGCAGCCCGGGGGGGGCCCTGACGGTACGGAGCTCCTACAATGAGCAGTTCTTC. Protein sequence: CASSPGGALTVRSSYNEQFF.

The genes are TRBV18 and TRBJ1-1, with D possibly matching TRBD1 (5 bases). This CDR3 is 14 amino acids long. With 5 bases removed from V and 2 bases from J, the gap between germline ends came to 12 bases. Germline-derived CDR1 and CDR2 are KGHSH and LQKENI. CDR3 bases: TGTGCCAGCTCAAGCCAGGGTGGTAACACTGAAGCTTTCTTT. Amino acids: CASSSQGGNTEAFF.

The V gene is TRBV24-1, the J gene TRBJ2-7; D might be TRBD2 (5 bases). This CDR3 is 11 amino acids long. Trimming pared 6 bases from V and 7 bases from J, leaving 9 bases between. The V gene's germline CDR1 is KGHDR and CDR2 SFDVKD. The CDR3 sequence is CATSSGNEQYF. CDR3 DNA: TGTGCCACCAGTTCCGGGAATGAGCAGTACTTC.

Here the CDR3 DNA reads TGTGCCAGCAGCGTCGATCAAAGAGGAACTGAAGCTTTCTTT. It translates to CASSVDQRGTEAFF. The chain is built from TRBV9 and TRBJ1-1; D gene uncertain. Germline CDR1 and CDR2: SGDLS and YYNGEE. Trimming pared 2 bases from V and 5 bases from J, leaving 13 bases between. The CDR3 is 14 residues long.

This rearrangement joins TRBV30 to TRBJ2-2; D is perhaps TRBD2 (5 bases). Trimming removed 3 bases at V and 7 bases at J, with 12 bases between. The CDR3 is 13 amino acids. Looked up from germline, CDR1 is GTSNPN and CDR2 is SVGIG (reference sequence). The CDR3 loop is CAWRGSGNGELFF. The CDR3 DNA follows: TGTGCCTGGAGGGGGAGCGGTAACGGGGAGCTGTTTTTT. Combining the CDR3 with reference TRBV30 and TRBJ2-2 gives the whole variable domain SQTIHQWPATLVQPVGSPLSLECTVEGTSNPNLYWYRQAAGRGLQLLFYSVGIGQISSEVPQNLSASRPQDRQFILSSKKLLLSDSGFYLCAWRGSGNGELFFGEGSRLTVL.

The rearrangement uses TRBV7-2 and TRBJ1-1, with D possibly matching TRBD1 (6 bases). V lost 1 base and J lost 7, with 16 bases in between. Germline V gene data show CDR1 as SGHTA and CDR2 as FQGNSA. This CDR3 has 15 amino acids. The CDR3: CASSLGGGGTREAFF. CDR3 nucleotide sequence: TGTGCCAGCAGCTTAGGAGGGGGGGGTACTCGTGAAGCTTTCTTT.

The J gene is TRBJ1-2, the V gene TRBV18; 12 bases fit TRBD1. The ends lost 8 bases at V and 4 bases at J; junction bases unmatched: 8. The CDR3 is 15 amino acids. Germline V gives CDR1 KGHSH, CDR2 LQKENI. Written as DNA, the CDR3 is TGTGCCAGCACTCCGGGACAGGGGGCTCTCTATGGCTACACCTTC. This gives the protein CASTPGQGALYGYTF.

The chain joins TRBV15 to TRBJ2-2, with D possibly TRBD1 on 5 matching bases. Germline CDR1 reads LNHNV; CDR2 reads YYDKDF (reference sequence). The germline V and J ends were trimmed by 5 bases and 2 bases, with 18 bases remaining between them. This CDR3 has 17 amino acids. DNA for the CDR3: TGTGCCACCAGCGTTGGGGCAGCCTTTCTTAACACCGGGGAGCTGTTTTTT. Protein: CATSVGAAFLNTGELFF.

Remarks on this clone: A much larger clone differs from this one at a single base, so this may be a read error. The rearrangement uses TRBV7-9 and TRBJ1-1; no firm D call. Between the trimmed V and J ends, which lost 7 bases and 4 bases, there was a span of 7 bases. CDR3 length: 11 amino acids. Germline V CDR1 and CDR2: SEHNR, FQNEAQ (reference sequence). CDR3 sequence reads: CASIRGTEAFF. The DNA of the CDR3 is TGTGCCAGCATCCGGGGCACTGAAGCTTTCTTT.

This chain links TRBV7-9 with TRBJ1-2; D gene unclear. The ends were cut back, 2 bases at V and 8 bases at J, with 9 bases in the middle. The germline V gene encodes CDR1 SEHNR and CDR2 FQNEAQ (reference sequence). CDR3 length: 12 amino acids. The CDR3 nucleotides are TGTGCCAGCAGCTTACCAGGATCGGGCTACACCTTC. Translating gives CASSLPGSGYTF.

This clone was found a few times. This rearrangement joins TRBV5-1 to TRBJ1-2; 11 bases are shared with TRBD1. The CDR3 is made up of 15 amino acids. The ends lost 4 bases at V and 4 bases at J; junction bases unmatched: 6. Germline lookup yields CDR1 SGHRS and CDR2 YFSETQ. CDR3 coding DNA: TGCGCCAGCAGCATCGGGACAGGGGGACCCTATGGCTACACCTTC. Amino acid sequence: CASSIGTGGPYGYTF.

The rearrangement uses TRBV12-3 or TRBV12-4 and TRBJ2-7; D not resolved. The length of the CDR3 is 11 residues. The V end was cut by 3 bases, the J end by 3 bases, with 3 bases between. CDR3 residues: CASSFSYEQYF. CDR3 DNA sequence: TGTGCCAGCAGTTTCAGCTACGAGCAGTACTTC.

J is TRBJ1-2 and V is TRBV5-6, with TRBD1 matching over 10 bases. This CDR3 is built from 16 residues. Germline V gives CDR1 SGHDT, CDR2 YYEEEE. V was pared by 0 bases and J by 4 bases, with 6 bases of the junction left unmatched. The CDR3 DNA sequence: TGTGCCAGCAGCTTGGCCTGGGGACAGGGGCGCTATGGCTACACCTTC. Its protein is CASSLAWGQGRYGYTF.

The V and J genes are TRBV29-1 and TRBJ2-3; D not resolved. The germline V gene encodes CDR1 SQVTM and CDR2 ANQGSEA. There are 13 residues in the CDR3. Trimming cost V 1 base and J 1 base, with 6 bases left between them. CDR3 sequence reads: CSVEGVGTDTQYF. The CDR3 nucleotides read TGCAGCGTTGAAGGCGTTGGCACAGATACGCAGTATTTT.

This rearrangement joins TRBV7-2 to TRBJ1-2; the match to TRBD1 covers 9 bases. With 5 bases clipped from V and 4 bases from J, the junction kept 11 bases outside the gene matches. Germline CDR1 is SGHTA and CDR2 is FQGNSA. The CDR3 covers 16 residues. This CDR3 is CASSEQTGGRRYGYTF. The DNA for the CDR3 is TGTGCCAGCAGCGAGCAAACAGGGGGCCGGCGCTATGGCTACACCTTC. Full variable domain (missing parts from reference TRBV7-2 and TRBJ1-2): GAGVSQSPSNKVTEKGKDVELRCDPISGHTALYWYRQSLGQGLEFLIYFQGNSAPDKSGLPSDRFSAERTGGSVSTLTIQRTQQEDSAVYLCASSEQTGGRRYGYTFGSGTRLTVV.

This rearrangement joins TRBV6-5 to TRBJ2-3, with 8 positions matching TRBD1. Germline V gene lookup returns CDR1 MNHEY and CDR2 SVGAGI. The CDR3 loop spans 14 amino acids. Trimming took 6 bases from V and 2 from J; bases not matched to a gene: 4. CDR3 DNA sequence: TGTGCCAGCAGCGGACAGGGATACACAGATACGCAGTATTTT. Translation gives CASSGQGYTDTQYF.

The chain links TRBV6-6 to TRBJ2-3; 12 bases agree with TRBD2. The germline CDR1 and CDR2 sequences are MNHNY and SVGAGI (reference sequence). The CDR3 contains 16 residues. With V trimmed by 2 bases and J by 2 bases, 2 bases remained unmatched. CDR3 loop: CASSYLAGGYTDTQYF. CDR3 DNA: TGTGCCAGCAGTTACCTAGCGGGGGGGTACACAGATACGCAGTATTTT.

The gene calls are TRBV24-1 and TRBJ1-4; the D is unclear. This CDR3 comprises 17 residues. CDR1 is KGHDR, CDR2 SFDVKD, per germline. The V end lost 4 bases, the J end lost 5 bases, and 19 bases lay between the germline ends. The CDR3 loop reads CATSDRTLLTGNEKLFF. CDR3 nucleotides: TGTGCCACCAGTGACCGAACACTCCTGACTGGGAATGAAAAACTGTTTTTT.

The chain is built from TRBV9 and TRBJ2-1; 7 bases map to TRBD2. Per germline, CDR1 SGDLS and CDR2 YYNGEE. The CDR3 sequence is 15 residues long. V trimming: 4 bases; J trimming: 4 bases; junction bases outside the gene matches: 8. CDR3 nucleotide sequence: TGTGCCAGCAGCCTCTCGGGGGGTCCTTACAATGAGCAGTTCTTC. Translated, it gives CASSLSGGPYNEQFF.